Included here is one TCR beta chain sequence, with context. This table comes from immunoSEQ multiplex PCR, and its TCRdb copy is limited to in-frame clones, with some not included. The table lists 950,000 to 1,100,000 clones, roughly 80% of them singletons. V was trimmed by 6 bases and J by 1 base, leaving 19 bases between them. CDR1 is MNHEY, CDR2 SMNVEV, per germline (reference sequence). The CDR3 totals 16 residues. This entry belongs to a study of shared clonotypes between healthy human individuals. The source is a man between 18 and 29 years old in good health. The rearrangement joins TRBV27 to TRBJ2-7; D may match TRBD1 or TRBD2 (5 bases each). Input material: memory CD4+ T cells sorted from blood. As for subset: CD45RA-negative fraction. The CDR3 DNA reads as TGTGCCAGCAGCCGCCTAAAGGGGAGTCTTTCCTACGAGCAGTACTTC. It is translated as CASSRLKGSLSYEQYF.